This T cell receptor (beta chain) derives from a study of blood T cell repertoires in COVID-19. The wider study: Samples of COVID-19 (acute and convalescent) were obtained from the United States, Italy and Spain. T cells, B-cell-depleted T cells, or PBMCs provided the cDNA or gDNA that served as material.

This CDR3 has 14 amino acids. From germline, CDR1 is SNHLY and CDR2 FYNNEI. Trimming removed 4 bases at V and 7 bases at J, with 16 bases between. Original methodology: For nucleated cells, counts were estimated from reference gene primer amplification. Clones were read by immunoSEQ multiplex PCR, and TCRdb kept only the in-frame ones, dropping some. V and J calls plus clone size are reproduced from that table; the DNA served to infer D and trimming. Of approximately 70,000 clones detected, 80% to 90% appear once; the ten largest clones hold approximately 5.5%. V gene TRBV2 combines with J gene TRBJ1-2; D unresolved. The source material was peripheral blood. The TCR comes from a human donor in a cohort sampled during active COVID-19. CDR3 DNA: TGTGCCAGCAGTGTTCTTATGACCGGGAGTGGCTACACCTTC. Translating gives CASSVLMTGSGYTF.